This T cell receptor (beta chain) is drawn from a study of blood T cell repertoires in COVID-19. Study in general: Material from acute and convalescent COVID-19 was sourced from the United States, Italy and Spain.

Per the germline V gene, CDR1 is MDHEN and CDR2 is SYDVKM. The CDR3 contains 15 residues. V lost 2 bases to trimming and J lost 3 bases; unmatched junction nucleotides: 3. As originally analysed: Quantification of nucleated cells was approximated via reference gene primer amplification. TCRdb keeps only in-frame clones here, not all; method: immunoSEQ multiplex PCR. V and J calls and clone size are given by that table; D and trimming were obtained from the DNA. Seen here are over 100,000 clones, 70% to 85% observed once, and the top ten hold approximately 7.9%. The chain joins TRBV28 to TRBJ2-7; TRBD1 agrees at 11 bases. Sequenced material: peripheral blood. The clonotype originates from an elderly woman with active or convalescent COVID-19. The CDR3 here is CASSLAGTGGYEQYF. The CDR3, as DNA: TGTGCCAGCAGTTTAGCCGGGACAGGGGGCTACGAGCAGTACTTC.